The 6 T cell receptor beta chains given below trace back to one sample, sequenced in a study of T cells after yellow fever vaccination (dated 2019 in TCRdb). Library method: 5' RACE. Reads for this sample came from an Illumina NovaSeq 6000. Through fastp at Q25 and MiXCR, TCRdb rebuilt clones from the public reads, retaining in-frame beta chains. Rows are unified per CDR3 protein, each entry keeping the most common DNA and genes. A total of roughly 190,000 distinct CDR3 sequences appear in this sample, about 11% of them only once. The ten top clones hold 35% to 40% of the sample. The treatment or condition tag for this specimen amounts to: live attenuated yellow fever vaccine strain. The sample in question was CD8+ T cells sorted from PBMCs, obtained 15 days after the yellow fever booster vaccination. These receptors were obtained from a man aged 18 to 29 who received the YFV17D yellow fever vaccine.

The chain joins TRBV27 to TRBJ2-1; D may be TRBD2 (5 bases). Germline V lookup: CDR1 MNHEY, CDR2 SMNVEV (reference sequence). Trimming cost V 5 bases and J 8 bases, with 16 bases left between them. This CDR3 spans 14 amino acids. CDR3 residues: CASSPVRTGYEQFF. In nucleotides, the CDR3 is TGTGCCAGCAGTCCCGTCCGGACGGGGTATGAGCAGTTCTTC.

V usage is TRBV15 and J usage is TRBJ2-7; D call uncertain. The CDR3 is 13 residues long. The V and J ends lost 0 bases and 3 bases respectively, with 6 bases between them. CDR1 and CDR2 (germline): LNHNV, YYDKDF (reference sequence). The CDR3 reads CATSRDRIYEQYF. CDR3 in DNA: TGTGCCACCAGCAGAGATCGGATCTACGAGCAGTACTTC.

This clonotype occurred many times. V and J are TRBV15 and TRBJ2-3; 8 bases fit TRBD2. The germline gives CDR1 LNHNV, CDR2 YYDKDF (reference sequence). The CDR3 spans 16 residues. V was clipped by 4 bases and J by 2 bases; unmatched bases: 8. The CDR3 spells CATSKRGLAVTDTQYF. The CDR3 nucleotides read TGTGCCACCAGCAAACGAGGACTAGCTGTCACAGATACGCAGTATTTT.

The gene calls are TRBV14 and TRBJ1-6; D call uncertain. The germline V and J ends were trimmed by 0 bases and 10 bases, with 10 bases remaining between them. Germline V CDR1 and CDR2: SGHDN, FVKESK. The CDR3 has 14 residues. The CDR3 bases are TGTGCCAGCAGCCAAGAAGGGTTGGGCTCACCCCTCCACTTT. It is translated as CASSQEGLGSPLHF.

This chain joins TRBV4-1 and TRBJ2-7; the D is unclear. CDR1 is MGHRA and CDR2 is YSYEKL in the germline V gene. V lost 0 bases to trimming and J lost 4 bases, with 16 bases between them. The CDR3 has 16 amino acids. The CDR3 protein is CASSQEGCRGLYEQYV. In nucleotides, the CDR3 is TGCGCCAGCAGCCAAGAAGGATGCCGTGGGTTATACGAGCAGTACGTC.

The chain's CDR3 is CASSYSYKNTEAFF. The CDR3 nucleotides read TGTGCCAGCAGTTACTCGTACAAGAACACTGAAGCTTTCTTT. The gene calls are TRBV6-5 and TRBJ1-1; D is unresolved. Germline-derived CDR1 and CDR2 are MNHEY and SVGAGI. Trimming removed 0 bases at V and 1 base at J, with 6 bases between. This CDR3 has 14 residues.